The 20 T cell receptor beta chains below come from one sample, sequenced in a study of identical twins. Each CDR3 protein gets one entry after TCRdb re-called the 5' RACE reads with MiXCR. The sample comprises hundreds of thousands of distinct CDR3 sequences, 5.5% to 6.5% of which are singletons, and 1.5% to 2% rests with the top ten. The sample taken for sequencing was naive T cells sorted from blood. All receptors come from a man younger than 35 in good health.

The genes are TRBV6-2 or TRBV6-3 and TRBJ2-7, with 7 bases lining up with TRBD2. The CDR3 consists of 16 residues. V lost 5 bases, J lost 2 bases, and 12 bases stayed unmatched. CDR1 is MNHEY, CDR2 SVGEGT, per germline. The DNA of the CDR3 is TGTGCCAGCAGTCGGGGGGACCATGCCCTTCCCTACGAGCAGTACGTC. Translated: CASSRGDHALPYEQYV.

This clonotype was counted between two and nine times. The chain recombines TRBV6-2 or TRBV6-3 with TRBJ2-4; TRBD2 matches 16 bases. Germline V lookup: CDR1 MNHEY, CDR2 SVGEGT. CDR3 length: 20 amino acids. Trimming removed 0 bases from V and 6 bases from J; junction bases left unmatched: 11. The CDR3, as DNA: TGTGCCAGCAGTTACTCCGTGGGACTAGCGGGAGGGCACATCAGAAACATTCAGTACTTC. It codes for CASSYSVGLAGGHIRNIQYF.

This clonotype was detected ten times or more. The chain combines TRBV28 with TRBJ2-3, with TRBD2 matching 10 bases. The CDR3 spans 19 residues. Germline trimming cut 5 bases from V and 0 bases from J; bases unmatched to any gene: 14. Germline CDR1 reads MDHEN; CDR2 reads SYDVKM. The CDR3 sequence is CASSPTLFGLADSTDTQYF. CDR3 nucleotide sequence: TGTGCCAGCAGTCCTACCCTATTCGGACTAGCGGATAGCACAGATACGCAGTATTTT. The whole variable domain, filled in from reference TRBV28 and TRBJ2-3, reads DVKVTQSSRYLVKRTGEKVFLECVQDMDHENMFWYRQDPGLGLRLIYFSYDVKMKEKGDIPEGYSVSREKKERFSLILESASTNQTSMYLCASSPTLFGLADSTDTQYFGPGTRLTVL.

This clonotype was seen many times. The CDR3 loop is CASSQERNSPLHF. The CDR3 bases are TGTGCCAGCAGCCAAGAACGGAATTCACCCCTCCACTTT. The chain couples TRBV4-2 to TRBJ1-6; D gene ambiguous. V gave up 0 bases and J gave up 7 bases, with 4 bases separating them. The CDR3 totals 13 residues. CDR1 LGHNA and CDR2 YNFKEQ come from the germline V gene.

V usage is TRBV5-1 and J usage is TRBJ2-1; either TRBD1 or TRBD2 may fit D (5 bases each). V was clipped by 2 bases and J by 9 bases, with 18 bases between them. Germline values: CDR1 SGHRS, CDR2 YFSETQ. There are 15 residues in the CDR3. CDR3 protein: CASSFSGAAPREQFF. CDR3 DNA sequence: TGCGCCAGCAGCTTCTCCGGGGCAGCCCCCCGTGAGCAGTTCTTC.

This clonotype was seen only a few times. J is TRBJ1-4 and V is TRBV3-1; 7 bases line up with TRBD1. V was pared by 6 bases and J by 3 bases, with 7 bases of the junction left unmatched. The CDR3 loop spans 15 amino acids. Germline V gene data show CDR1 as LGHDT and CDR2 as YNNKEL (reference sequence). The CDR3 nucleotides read TGTGCCAGCAGTCGTATCAGGGGGGCTAATGAAAAACTGTTTTTT. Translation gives CASSRIRGANEKLFF.

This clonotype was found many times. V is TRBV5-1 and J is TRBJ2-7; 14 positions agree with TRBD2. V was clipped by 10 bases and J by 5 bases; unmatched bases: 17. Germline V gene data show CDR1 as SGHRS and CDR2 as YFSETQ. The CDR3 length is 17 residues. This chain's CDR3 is CAGLKGTSGRRVNEQYV. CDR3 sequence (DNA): TGCGCCGGGCTGAAGGGGACTAGCGGGAGAAGGGTCAACGAGCAGTACGTC.

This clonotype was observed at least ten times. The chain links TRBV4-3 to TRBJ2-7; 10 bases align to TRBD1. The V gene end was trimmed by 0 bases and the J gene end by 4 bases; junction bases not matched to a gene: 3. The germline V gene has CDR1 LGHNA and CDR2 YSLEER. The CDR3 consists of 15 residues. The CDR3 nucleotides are TGCGCCAGCAGCCAAGAGACAGGGGGCGGATACGAGCAGTACTTC. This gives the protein CASSQETGGGYEQYF.

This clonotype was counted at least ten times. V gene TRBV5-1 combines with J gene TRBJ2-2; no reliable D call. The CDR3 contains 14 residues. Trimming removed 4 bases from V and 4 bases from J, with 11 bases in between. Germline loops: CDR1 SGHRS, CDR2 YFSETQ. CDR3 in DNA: TGCGCCAGCAGCCTTCCCGCACCCACCGGGGAGCTGTTTTTT. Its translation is CASSLPAPTGELFF.

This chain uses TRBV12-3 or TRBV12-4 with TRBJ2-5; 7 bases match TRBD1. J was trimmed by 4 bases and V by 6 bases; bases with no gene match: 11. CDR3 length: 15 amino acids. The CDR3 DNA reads TGTGCCAGCAGACGAGGGGGCGCAGGGTCAGAGACCCAGTACTTC. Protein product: CASRRGGAGSETQYF.

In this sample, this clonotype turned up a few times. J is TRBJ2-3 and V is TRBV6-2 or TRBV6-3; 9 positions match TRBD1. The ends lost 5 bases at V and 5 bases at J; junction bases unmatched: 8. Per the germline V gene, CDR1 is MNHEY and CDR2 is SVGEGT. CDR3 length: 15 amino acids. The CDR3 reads CASSDRDREVDTQYF. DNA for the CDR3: TGTGCCAGCAGTGACCGGGACAGGGAAGTAGATACGCAGTATTTT.

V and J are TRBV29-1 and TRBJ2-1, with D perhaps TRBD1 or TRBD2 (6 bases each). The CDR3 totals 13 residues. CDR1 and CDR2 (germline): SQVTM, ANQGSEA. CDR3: CTVNGGHGDEQFF. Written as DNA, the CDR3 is TGCACCGTAAATGGGGGGCATGGGGATGAGCAGTTCTTC.

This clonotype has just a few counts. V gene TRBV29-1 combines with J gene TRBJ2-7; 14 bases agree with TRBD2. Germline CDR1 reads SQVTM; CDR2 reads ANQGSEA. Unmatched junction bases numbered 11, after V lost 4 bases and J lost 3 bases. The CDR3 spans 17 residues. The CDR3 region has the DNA TGCAGCGTTGCACCGGGACTAGCGGGAGAGAGGGGCTACGAGCAGTACTTC. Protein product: CSVAPGLAGERGYEQYF.

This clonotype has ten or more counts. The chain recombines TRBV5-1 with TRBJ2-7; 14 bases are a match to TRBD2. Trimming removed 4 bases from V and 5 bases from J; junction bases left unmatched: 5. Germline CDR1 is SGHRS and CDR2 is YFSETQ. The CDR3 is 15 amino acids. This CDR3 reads CASSDGTSGSNEQYF. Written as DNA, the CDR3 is TGCGCCAGCAGCGACGGGACTAGCGGGAGCAACGAGCAGTACTTC. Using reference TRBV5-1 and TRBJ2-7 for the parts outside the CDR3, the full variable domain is KAGVTQTPRYLIKTRGQQVTLSCSPISGHRSVSWYQQTPGQGLQFLFEYFSETQRNKGNFPGRFSGRQFSNSRSEMNVSTLELGDSALYLCASSDGTSGSNEQYFGPGTRLTVT.

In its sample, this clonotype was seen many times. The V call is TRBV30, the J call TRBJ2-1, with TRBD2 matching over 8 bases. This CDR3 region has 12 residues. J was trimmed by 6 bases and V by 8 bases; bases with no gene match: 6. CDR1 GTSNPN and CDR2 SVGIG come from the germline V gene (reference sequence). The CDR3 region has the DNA TGTGCCCTAGGAGCGGGGGTCAATGAGCAGTTCTTC. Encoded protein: CALGAGVNEQFF.

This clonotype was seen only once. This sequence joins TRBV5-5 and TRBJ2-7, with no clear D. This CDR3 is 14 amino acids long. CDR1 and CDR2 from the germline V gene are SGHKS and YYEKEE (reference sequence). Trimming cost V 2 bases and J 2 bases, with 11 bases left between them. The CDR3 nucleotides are TGTGCCAGCAGCTTCAGCATTGCTCCCTACGAGCAGTACGTC. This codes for CASSFSIAPYEQYV.

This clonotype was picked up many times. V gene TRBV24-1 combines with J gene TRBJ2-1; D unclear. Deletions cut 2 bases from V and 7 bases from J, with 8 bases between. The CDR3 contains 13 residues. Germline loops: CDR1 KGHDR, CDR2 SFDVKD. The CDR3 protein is CATSDSRLNEQFF. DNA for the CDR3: TGTGCCACCAGTGATTCTCGGTTGAATGAGCAGTTCTTC.

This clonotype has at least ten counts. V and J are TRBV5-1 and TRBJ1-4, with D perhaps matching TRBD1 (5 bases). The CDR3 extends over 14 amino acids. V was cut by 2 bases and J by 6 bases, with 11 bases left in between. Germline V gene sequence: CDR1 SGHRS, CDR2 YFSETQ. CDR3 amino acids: CASSFGDSHEKLFF. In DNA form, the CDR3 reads TGCGCCAGCAGCTTCGGTGACAGTCATGAAAAACTGTTTTTT.

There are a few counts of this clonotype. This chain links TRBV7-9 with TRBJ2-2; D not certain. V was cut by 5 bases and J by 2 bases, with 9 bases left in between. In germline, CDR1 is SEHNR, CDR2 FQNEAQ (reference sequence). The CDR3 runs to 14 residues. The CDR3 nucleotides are TGTGCCAGCAGCAGTTACACTAACACCGGGGAGCTGTTTTTT. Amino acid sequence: CASSSYTNTGELFF.

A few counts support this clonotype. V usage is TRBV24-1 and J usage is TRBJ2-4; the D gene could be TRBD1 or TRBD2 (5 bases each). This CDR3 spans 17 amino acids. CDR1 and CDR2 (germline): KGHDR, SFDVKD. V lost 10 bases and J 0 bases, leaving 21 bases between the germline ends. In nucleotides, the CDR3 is TGTGCCACTAAAACCGGGACCATGAAATTAGCCAAAAACATTCAGTACTTC. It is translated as CATKTGTMKLAKNIQYF.